Listed here are 7 T cell receptor beta chains from one sample, sequenced in a study of identical twins. Each CDR3 protein is one row after TCRdb ran MiXCR on the 5' RACE reads. The table has roughly 220,000 distinct CDR3 sequences, about 6.7% seen once; the top ten hold approximately 15%. These data were likewise used in another study, on T cells expressing NK-cell markers.

Sequencing was performed on CD8+ T cells sorted from blood. The receptors stem from a woman between 18 and 29 years old in good health.

This sequence joins TRBV19 and TRBJ2-1, with TRBD2 identical over 10 bases. V lost 3 bases and J lost 9; bases outside the gene matches: 11. The length of the CDR3 is 16 residues. In germline, CDR1 is LNHDA, CDR2 SQIVND (reference sequence). The CDR3, as DNA: TGTGCCAGTAGTATTTTCGGCGAGCGGGGGGGCGTTGAGCAGTTCTTC. This codes for CASSIFGERGGVEQFF. The variable domain in full, completed from reference TRBV19 and TRBJ2-1, reads DGGITQSPKYLFRKEGQNVTLSCEQNLNHDAMYWYRQDPGQGLRLIYYSQIVNDFQKGDIAEGYSVSREKKESFPLTVTSAQKNPTAFYLCASSIFGERGGVEQFFGPGTRLTVL.

This clonotype was observed a handful of times. This chain connects TRBV12-3 or TRBV12-4 to TRBJ1-2, with D unresolved. Trimming removed 6 bases at V and 4 bases at J, with 9 bases between. The CDR3 extends over 12 amino acids. The CDR3 sequence: CASRPGSYGYTF. CDR3 nucleotides: TGTGCCAGCAGGCCCGGAAGCTATGGCTACACCTTC.

This clonotype was detected only a few times. This chain joins TRBV9 and TRBJ2-7; perhaps D is TRBD1 or TRBD2 (5 bases each). Germline V gene data show CDR1 as SGDLS and CDR2 as YYNGEE. Trimming took 0 bases from V and 3 from J, leaving 13 bases between them. This CDR3 comprises 15 residues. The chain's CDR3 is CASSVGSRDHYEQYF. The CDR3 DNA reads as TGTGCCAGCAGCGTAGGTAGCCGGGACCACTACGAGCAGTACTTC.

With respect to this clonotype: A much bigger clone sits one base away, suggesting this may be a read error. The CDR3 DNA reads as TGTGCCACCCAGGGGGGCCTTACGATACAAGAGTCCCAGTACTTC. Translation gives CATQGGLTIQESQYF. The chain has TRBV3-1 and TRBJ2-5; D possibly corresponds to TRBD1 (7 bases). This CDR3 contains 15 residues. Germline-derived CDR1 and CDR2 are LGHDT and YNNKEL (reference sequence).

This chain uses TRBV10-1 with TRBJ2-7; TRBD2 might be the D (6 bases). The V end lost 2 bases, the J end lost 5 bases, and 10 bases lay between the germline ends. The CDR3 extends over 13 amino acids. CDR1 is WNHNN and CDR2 is SYGVQD in the germline V gene (reference sequence). The CDR3 sequence: CASSERELDEQYF. CDR3 DNA: TGCGCCAGCAGTGAGCGGGAGCTAGACGAGCAGTACTTC.

This clonotype was counted many times. This sequence joins TRBV7-2 and TRBJ2-7, with 9 bases lining up with TRBD2. The CDR3 has 16 amino acids. Germline V lookup: CDR1 SGHTA, CDR2 FQGNSA. V shed 1 base, J shed 2 bases, and the junction held 6 bases outside the gene matches. The CDR3 protein is CASSLVAGVRAYEQYF. For the CDR3, the DNA is TGTGCCAGCAGCTTAGTAGCGGGAGTTAGGGCCTACGAGCAGTACTTC.

This clonotype was detected many times. CDR3 coding DNA: TGTGCCAGCAGCTTAGCTGAAGCCCCAGAGACCCAGTACTTC. Protein: CASSLAEAPETQYF. This sequence joins TRBV7-9 and TRBJ2-5; D unresolved. CDR1 is SEHNR and CDR2 is FQNEAQ in the germline V gene (reference sequence). V shed 0 bases and J shed 4 bases, with 9 bases lying between them. CDR3 size: 14 residues.